The 20 T cell receptor beta chains presented below share a single source sample, sequenced in a study of cytomegalovirus exposure and HLA in healthy donors. The PCR contained 60 Vbeta and 13 Jbeta primers. The data were produced by immunoSEQ multiplex PCR, yet TCRdb's version contains in-frame clones alone and is incomplete. The data show some 100,000 clones, roughly 75% seen once. The source material was PBMCs. Source of these receptors: a male donor in good health and CMV-seropositive.

The chain employs TRBV11-2 and TRBJ1-4, with D tentatively TRBD1 (6 bases). This CDR3 comprises 16 residues. Deletions cut 3 bases from V and 8 bases from J, with 19 bases between. Per the germline V gene, CDR1 is SGHAT and CDR2 is FQNNGV. CDR3 bases: TGTGCCAGCAGCTTCCCGATGACAGGATATAGGGAAAAACTGTTTTTT. Translated, it gives CASSFPMTGYREKLFF.

This clone was seen only a few times. The chain uses TRBV27 and TRBJ1-5; 12 bases line up with TRBD1. CDR1 is MNHEY, CDR2 SMNVEV, per germline (reference sequence). Trimming removed 2 bases from V and 6 bases from J; junction bases left unmatched: 2. CDR3 length equals 15 residues. The chain's CDR3 is CASSLGTGGSQPQHF. Written as DNA, the CDR3 is TGTGCCAGCAGTTTAGGGACAGGGGGCAGTCAGCCCCAGCATTTT.

The gene calls are TRBV7-9 and TRBJ2-1; D is possibly TRBD1 (7 bases). V lost 4 bases and J lost 5, with 15 bases in between. The CDR3 covers 15 residues. Germline values: CDR1 SEHNR, CDR2 FQNEAQ (reference sequence). In nucleotides, the CDR3 is TGTGCCAGCAGCTCCGTGCAGGGGGGAAACAATGAGCAGTTCTTC. Its translation is CASSSVQGGNNEQFF.

The rearrangement links TRBV7-2 to TRBJ1-6, with D hard to call. Germline V gene data show CDR1 as SGHTA and CDR2 as FQGNSA. V lost 5 bases to trimming and J lost 5 bases, with 19 bases between them. This CDR3 has 17 amino acids. CDR3 in DNA: TGTGCCAGCAGCCCCCCGACAAACCACGGAAATAATTCACCCCTCCACTTT. This gives the protein CASSPPTNHGNNSPLHF.

The chain employs TRBV11-3 and TRBJ1-4; D unresolved. Germline V gene data show CDR1 as SGHNT and CDR2 as YENEEA. V was cut by 0 bases and J by 3 bases, with 8 bases left in between. This CDR3 contains 15 residues. The CDR3 loop is CASSLDPSPNEKLFF. CDR3 nucleotide sequence: TGTGCCAGCAGCTTAGACCCGAGCCCTAATGAAAAACTGTTTTTT.

J is TRBJ2-7 and V is TRBV5-1, with 10 nucleotides matching TRBD2. CDR3 size: 14 residues. The trim removed 3 bases at V and 3 bases at J, leaving 3 bases unmatched. Germline V gene lookup returns CDR1 SGHRS and CDR2 YFSETQ. CDR3 nucleotide sequence: TGCGCCAGCAGCTCCCCTAGCGGGAGCTACGAGCAGTACTTC. Protein: CASSSPSGSYEQYF.

The gene calls are TRBV7-2 and TRBJ1-2, with TRBD1 matching over 7 bases. This CDR3 contains 14 residues. J lost 1 base, V lost 3 bases, and 2 bases had no gene match. Germline values: CDR1 SGHTA, CDR2 FQGNSA. The CDR3 protein is CASSLGTVNYGYTF. The CDR3 region has the DNA TGTGCCAGCAGCTTGGGGACAGTTAACTATGGCTACACCTTC.

This chain uses TRBV7-9 with TRBJ2-3; 8 bases are shared with TRBD2. The J segment lost 4 bases and the V segment lost 5 bases, leaving 11 bases of the junction unmatched. This CDR3 contains 16 residues. Germline assignment: CDR1 SEHNR and CDR2 FQNEAQ (reference sequence). CDR3 sequence reads: CASSPTLAVGADTQYF. The CDR3, as DNA: TGTGCCAGCAGCCCCACACTAGCGGTAGGGGCAGATACGCAGTATTTT.

This sequence joins TRBV5-1 and TRBJ2-7; TRBD1 is a possible D gene (6 bases). The CDR3 totals 15 residues. V was cut by 3 bases and J by 0 bases, with 13 bases left in between. The germline V gene encodes CDR1 SGHRS and CDR2 YFSETQ. The CDR3 bases are TGCGCCAGCAGCTCGGACAGCCTAAGCTCCTACGAGCAGTACTTC. Protein product: CASSSDSLSSYEQYF.

The chain couples TRBV4-1 to TRBJ1-2; no clear D. The CDR3 extends over 14 amino acids. In germline, CDR1 is MGHRA, CDR2 YSYEKL. Trimming took 0 bases from V and 2 from J, leaving 7 bases between them. The CDR3 DNA follows: TGCGCCAGCAGCCAAGAACCGGTAAACTATGGCTACACCTTC. Translating gives CASSQEPVNYGYTF.

The chain combines TRBV19 with TRBJ2-1, with 11 bases aligning to TRBD2. The CDR3 is 14 residues long. Unmatched junction bases numbered 5, after V lost 10 bases and J lost 3 bases. CDR1 is LNHDA, CDR2 SQIVND, per germline (reference sequence). The CDR3 sequence: CATRGLAVYNEQFF. The CDR3 coding sequence is TGTGCCACCCGGGGACTAGCGGTCTACAATGAGCAGTTCTTC.

The gene calls are TRBV30 and TRBJ2-7, with D maybe TRBD2 (5 bases). The V and J ends lost 2 bases and 3 bases respectively, with 14 bases between them. Looked up from germline, CDR1 is GTSNPN and CDR2 is SVGIG (reference sequence). The CDR3 loop spans 14 amino acids. The CDR3 nucleotides are TGTGCCTGGAGTTTCGGGATTCGGGACTACGAGCAGTACTTC. Translation: CAWSFGIRDYEQYF.

The CDR3 DNA sequence: TGTGCCAGCAGTTACAGGGGATTAAACTACGAGCAGTACTTC. Protein sequence: CASSYRGLNYEQYF. V usage is TRBV6-5 and J usage is TRBJ2-7; weak D call: TRBD1 (5 bases). V lost 2 bases and J lost 3, with 11 bases in between. CDR1 is MNHEY, CDR2 SVGAGI, per germline. This CDR3 is built from 14 residues.

The rearrangement links TRBV5-4 to TRBJ2-6; 9 positions agree with TRBD1. The ends lost 2 bases at V and 2 bases at J; junction bases unmatched: 11. Germline-derived CDR1 and CDR2 are SGHNT and YYREEE (reference sequence). The CDR3 length is 19 residues. The CDR3 spells CASSFLLGQGVAGANVLTF. In DNA, the CDR3 is TGTGCCAGCAGCTTTTTGCTGGGACAGGGCGTAGCTGGGGCCAACGTCCTGACTTTC. The variable domain in full, completed from reference TRBV5-4 and TRBJ2-6, reads ETGVTQSPTHLIKTRGQQVTLRCSSQSGHNTVSWYQQALGQGPQFIFQYYREEENGRGNFPPRFSGLQFPNYSSELNVNALELDDSALYLCASSFLLGQGVAGANVLTFGAGSRLTVL.

Worth noting for this clone: Other DNA sequences from this sample encode an identical CDR3 as well. The J gene is TRBJ2-5, the V gene TRBV9; 9 bases match TRBD2. J gave up 5 bases and V 0 bases, and 5 bases lay outside the gene matches. CDR1 is SGDLS, CDR2 YYNGEE, per germline. The CDR3 is 15 amino acids. CDR3 DNA: TGTGCCAGCAGCGTAGGAGCGGGGGGCGGCGAGACCCAGTACTTC. As protein: CASSVGAGGGETQYF. The full variable domain, in which reference TRBV9 and TRBJ2-5 provide the parts outside the CDR3, is DSGVTQTPKHLITATGQRVTLRCSPRSGDLSVYWYQQSLDQGLQFLIQYYNGEERAKGNILERFSAQQFPDLHSELNLSSLELGDSALYFCASSVGAGGGETQYFGPGTRLLVL.

The chain combines TRBV5-1 with TRBJ2-1, with D possibly being TRBD2 (5 bases). CDR3 size: 14 residues. Trimming removed 8 bases from V and 1 base from J, with 13 bases in between. In germline, CDR1 is SGHRS, CDR2 YFSETQ. DNA of the CDR3: TGCGCCAGTTTAAGCGGAACGTCCTACAATGAGCAGTTCTTC. It codes for CASLSGTSYNEQFF.

The chain combines TRBV25-1 with TRBJ2-4; TRBD1 matches 7 bases. Trimming at V came to 4 bases and at J to 0 bases, leaving 3 bases not matched to a gene. The CDR3 has 15 amino acids. Germline V CDR1 and CDR2: MGHDK, SYGVNS. The CDR3 region is CASSGTGIAKNIQYF. As DNA, the CDR3 is TGTGCCAGCAGTGGGACAGGTATAGCCAAAAACATTCAGTACTTC.

The count of this clone is one. The chain couples TRBV19 to TRBJ2-7, with 7 positions matching TRBD1. The V gene's germline CDR1 is LNHDA and CDR2 SQIVND (reference sequence). This CDR3 has 14 amino acids. V dropped 7 bases and J dropped 4; count of bases not matched to a gene: 10. The CDR3 region is CASKKRTGDYEQYF. The CDR3 DNA follows: TGTGCCAGTAAAAAAAGGACAGGAGATTACGAGCAGTACTTC.

The rearrangement links TRBV28 to TRBJ1-5; 7 bases fit TRBD1. V lost 4 bases, J lost 3 bases, and 6 bases stayed unmatched. This CDR3 is 15 amino acids long. In germline, CDR1 is MDHEN, CDR2 SYDVKM. The CDR3 coding sequence is TGTGCCAGCAGTTCTCAGACAGGGATCAATCAGCCCCAGCATTTT. This codes for CASSSQTGINQPQHF.

The V and J genes are TRBV11-3 and TRBJ2-1, with TRBD2 matching 8 bases. Germline loops: CDR1 SGHNT, CDR2 YENEEA. J lost 5 bases, V lost 3 bases, and 3 bases had no gene match. CDR3 length: 14 residues. The chain's CDR3 is CASSFSGVNNEQFF. The DNA for the CDR3 is TGTGCCAGCAGCTTTAGCGGGGTGAACAATGAGCAGTTCTTC.